This TCR beta chain was sequenced for a study of blood T cell repertoires in COVID-19. The CDR3 spans 13 residues. Germline V gene sequence: CDR1 ENHRY, CDR2 SYGVKD. V lost 5 bases and J lost 0, with 8 bases in between. Some clones are missing from TCRdb's copy, which holds only in-frame ones; the method was immunoSEQ multiplex PCR. This sample has around 110,000 clones, with just over 90% found just once. The sequenced sample consisted of peripheral blood. The origin of this receptor is a human donor with active COVID-19. The donor label of this sample is uncertain. J is TRBJ2-7 and V is TRBV10-3, with D maybe TRBD1 (6 bases). CDR3 nucleotide sequence: TGTGCCATCAGTTCAGGGGTCTCCTACGAGCAGTACTTC. This gives the protein CAISSGVSYEQYF.